The 23 T cell receptor beta chains listed next were all sequenced from one sample in a study of blood T cell repertoires in COVID-19. Measured with immunoSEQ multiplex PCR; TCRdb has only the in-frame clones, and not every one. This sample yields approximately 250,000 clones, of which around nine tenths are seen a single time; under 2% belongs to the top ten. The material sequenced was peripheral blood. The receptors originated from a young man with active or convalescent COVID-19.

The chain employs TRBV7-8 and TRBJ1-3; D perhaps matches TRBD1 (5 bases). CDR1 and CDR2 from the germline V gene are SGHVS and FQNEAQ. Trimming left V 0 bases short and J 4 bases short, with 16 bases between. The CDR3 runs 17 residues. In nucleotides, the CDR3 is TGTGCCAGCAGCTTAGCGATCACAGGACGCTTGGGAAACACCATATATTTT. Residues: CASSLAITGRLGNTIYF.

This rearrangement joins TRBV6-5 to TRBJ1-4; 7 bases line up with TRBD1. CDR3 size: 13 residues. CDR1 and CDR2 (germline): MNHEY, SVGAGI. Losses at the gene ends were 6 bases for V and 8 bases for J; bases not matched to a gene: 6. CDR3: CASRRQGFEKLFF. The CDR3 region has the DNA TGTGCCAGCAGACGACAGGGTTTCGAAAAACTGTTTTTT.

This clone was observed a single time. The chain carries TRBV6-5 and TRBJ1-1; 7 bases agree with TRBD1. This CDR3 is built from 15 residues. Trimming took 8 bases from V and 1 from J; bases not matched to a gene: 10. The germline V gene encodes CDR1 MNHEY and CDR2 SVGAGI. In nucleotides, the CDR3 is TGTGCCAGCCAAATCACAGGGGCAGCGAACACTGAAGCTTTCTTT. Its translation is CASQITGAANTEAFF.

V usage is TRBV30 and J usage is TRBJ1-1, with D unresolved. Trimming removed 4 bases from V and 1 base from J, with 10 bases in between. This CDR3 spans 13 amino acids. Germline CDR1 GTSNPN, CDR2 SVGIG (reference sequence). The CDR3 bases are TGTGCCTGGACGTGGACTGAGAACACTGAAGCTTTCTTT. Translation: CAWTWTENTEAFF.

The V and J genes are TRBV11-2 and TRBJ2-5; unclear D gene. Germline loops: CDR1 SGHAT, CDR2 FQNNGV. CDR3 length: 11 residues. Trimming took off 5 bases at V and 3 bases at J, with 4 bases between the two ends. CDR3 sequence (DNA): TGTGCCAGCAGCCAAAAAGAGACCCAGTACTTC. Translation gives CASSQKETQYF.

CDR3 residues: CASSQDRGYSYEQYF. CDR3 in DNA: TGTGCCAGCAGCCAAGATCGGGGGTACTCCTACGAGCAGTACTTC. The V gene is TRBV14, the J gene TRBJ2-7; possibly TRBD2 for D (6 bases). The germline V and J ends were trimmed by 0 bases and 0 bases, with 9 bases remaining between them. The CDR3 covers 15 residues. Germline loops: CDR1 SGHDN, CDR2 FVKESK.

This clone was seen a handful of times. V usage is TRBV29-1 and J usage is TRBJ1-2; TRBD1 is a possible D gene (5 bases). The germline gives CDR1 SQVTM, CDR2 ANQGSEA. The CDR3 runs 13 residues. V was shortened by 7 bases and J by 9 bases, with 21 bases between the two germline ends. The CDR3 reads CSGEIGGAQRYTF. In nucleotides, the CDR3 is TGCAGCGGTGAGATTGGAGGGGCCCAGCGCTACACCTTC. The full variable domain, its missing parts supplied by reference TRBV29-1 and TRBJ1-2, is SAVISQKPSRDICQRGTSLTIQCQVDSQVTMMFWYRQQPGQSLTLIATANQGSEATYESGFVIDKFPISRPNLTFSTLTVSNMSPEDSSIYLCSGEIGGAQRYTFGSGTRLTVV.

This chain links TRBV5-5 with TRBJ1-3; a possible D gene is TRBD1 (6 bases). Germline loops: CDR1 SGHKS, CDR2 YYEKEE (reference sequence). Trimming took off 1 base at V and 0 bases at J, with 11 bases between the two ends. There are 16 residues in the CDR3. Here the CDR3 reads CASSLFVGASGNTIYF. Here the CDR3 DNA reads TGTGCCAGCAGCTTGTTTGTGGGGGCCTCTGGAAACACCATATATTTT.

The chain links TRBV28 to TRBJ1-6; 8 bases match TRBD1. Trimming took 3 bases from V and 4 from J; bases not matched to a gene: 5. This CDR3 is built from 16 residues. Germline loops: CDR1 MDHEN, CDR2 SYDVKM. In nucleotides, the CDR3 is TGTGCCAGCAGTTTGTTAAGACAGGGGTATAATTCACCCCTCCACTTT. Translated: CASSLLRQGYNSPLHF.

The CDR3 DNA reads TGTGCCAGCAGTTCAGACAGGACCTCTGGAAACACCATATATTTT. It encodes CASSSDRTSGNTIYF. V usage is TRBV6-5 and J usage is TRBJ1-3, with D possibly being TRBD1 (6 bases). Germline CDR1 is MNHEY and CDR2 is SVGAGI. The CDR3 contains 15 residues. V was clipped by 4 bases and J by 0 bases, with 10 bases between them.

The chain has TRBV24-1 and TRBJ2-2; 8 bases map to TRBD1. V lost 2 bases to trimming and J lost 4 bases; unmatched junction nucleotides: 2. CDR1 and CDR2 (germline): KGHDR, SFDVKD. The CDR3 consists of 15 residues. CDR3 loop: CATSDSRGLTGELFF. Here the CDR3 DNA reads TGTGCCACCAGTGATTCCAGGGGGCTCACCGGGGAGCTGTTTTTT.

The table lists this clone with a count of one. The chain is built from TRBV12-3 or TRBV12-4 and TRBJ1-1; D is unresolved. The CDR3 is made up of 13 amino acids. The V and J ends lost 5 bases and 3 bases respectively, with 10 bases between them. CDR3 DNA sequence: TGTGCCAGCAGTCAATCCACGGACACTGAAGCTTTCTTT. Amino acid sequence: CASSQSTDTEAFF.

V is TRBV28 and J is TRBJ1-5; TRBD1 matches 8 bases. With V trimmed by 7 bases and J by 2 bases, 1 base remained unmatched. CDR3 length equals 13 residues. The germline V gene encodes CDR1 MDHEN and CDR2 SYDVKM. The CDR3 nucleotides read TGTGCCAGCACGACAGGGGGCAATCAGCCCCAGCATTTT. Amino acids: CASTTGGNQPQHF.

As for this clone: The missing conserved phenylalanine or tryptophan at the end of this CDR3 makes a read error likely. The DNA is left out, because the CDR3 cannot be placed on it with certainty; the CDR3 is given as TCRdb lists it. The chain has TRBV12-3 or TRBV12-4 and TRBJ1-1; the table's D call of TRBD1 was not tested on the DNA. With termini counted, the CDR3 has 12 amino acids. CDR3 protein: CASSCSRVRTFI.

This clone has just a few counts. V is TRBV6-5 and J is TRBJ1-5; D not certain. The germline CDR1 and CDR2 sequences are MNHEY and SVGAGI. The CDR3 is made up of 14 amino acids. With 7 bases removed from V and 0 bases from J, the gap between germline ends came to 10 bases. The CDR3 loop is CASNAGVSNQPQHF. The DNA of the CDR3 is TGTGCCAGCAACGCCGGAGTTAGCAATCAGCCCCAGCATTTT.

The rearrangement joins TRBV7-3 to TRBJ1-1; the D is unclear. CDR3 size: 13 residues. V was shortened by 7 bases and J by 1 base, with 10 bases between the two germline ends. From germline, CDR1 is SGHTA and CDR2 FQGTGA. The CDR3 here is CASKKEGNTEAFF. The CDR3 region has the DNA TGTGCCAGCAAGAAAGAGGGGAACACTGAAGCTTTCTTT.

For this clone: The sample has other DNA sequences that encode this CDR3 too. The chain has TRBV5-1 and TRBJ1-1; 11 positions agree with TRBD1. After removal of 4 bases from V and 2 bases from J, the junction contained 4 bases not matched to a gene. The CDR3 contains 15 residues. CDR1 and CDR2 (germline): SGHRS, YFSETQ. The CDR3 is CASSGWTGGNTEAFF. CDR3 nucleotide sequence: TGCGCCAGCAGCGGTTGGACAGGGGGCAACACTGAAGCTTTCTTT.

The chain recombines TRBV9 with TRBJ2-7; maybe TRBD2 (6 bases). The CDR3 runs 15 residues. Germline CDR1 reads SGDLS; CDR2 reads YYNGEE. Trimming removed 3 bases from V and 2 bases from J, with 15 bases in between. CDR3 amino acids: CASSASYGGPYEQYF. The CDR3 nucleotides are TGTGCCAGCAGCGCCAGTTACGGGGGTCCCTACGAGCAGTACTTC.

The genes are TRBV7-2 and TRBJ2-5, with a tentative D call TRBD2 (6 bases). The V end lost 4 bases, the J end lost 5 bases, and 14 bases lay between the germline ends. CDR1 and CDR2 from the germline V gene are SGHTA and FQGNSA. The CDR3 is made up of 14 amino acids. CDR3 nucleotide sequence: TGTGCCAGCAGCTCGGGGTCGGGGAGGGAGACCCAGTACTTC. Its translation: CASSSGSGRETQYF.

The V and J genes are TRBV7-8 and TRBJ2-2; D unclear. The germline CDR1 and CDR2 sequences are SGHVS and FQNEAQ. The V end was cut by 4 bases, the J end by 3 bases, with 15 bases between. This CDR3 comprises 16 residues. CDR3 sequence reads: CASSSSLSGYTGELFF. The CDR3 DNA sequence: TGTGCCAGCAGCTCCTCCCTCTCGGGTTACACCGGGGAGCTGTTTTTT.

V is TRBV7-2 and J is TRBJ2-5; D may be TRBD2 (5 bases). The CDR3 length is 15 residues. The germline V and J ends were trimmed by 2 bases and 5 bases, with 15 bases remaining between them. CDR1 SGHTA and CDR2 FQGNSA come from the germline V gene. CDR3 amino acids: CASSLSPGFGETQYF. The CDR3 DNA sequence: TGTGCCAGCAGCTTATCGCCGGGGTTTGGGGAGACCCAGTACTTC. Full variable domain (outside the CDR3, taken from reference TRBV7-2 and TRBJ2-5): GAGVSQSPSNKVTEKGKDVELRCDPISGHTALYWYRQSLGQGLEFLIYFQGNSAPDKSGLPSDRFSAERTGGSVSTLTIQRTQQEDSAVYLCASSLSPGFGETQYFGPGTRLLVL.

The rearrangement joins TRBV7-2 to TRBJ2-1; TRBD2 agrees at 8 bases. The CDR3 is 19 residues long. Germline CDR1 and CDR2: SGHTA and FQGNSA. Trimming at V came to 2 bases and at J to 0 bases, leaving 12 bases not matched to a gene. The CDR3 spells CASSLISGGTQGSYNEQFF. CDR3 nucleotide sequence: TGTGCCAGCAGCTTAATAAGCGGGGGAACCCAGGGCTCCTACAATGAGCAGTTCTTC.

The chain uses TRBV4-3 and TRBJ2-3; 10 bases match TRBD2. Germline V gives CDR1 LGHNA, CDR2 YSLEER. The V gene end was trimmed by 0 bases and the J gene end by 3 bases; junction bases not matched to a gene: 3. This CDR3 is 16 amino acids long. CDR3 DNA sequence: TGCGCCAGCAGCCAAGATCCGGGACTAGCGACAGATACGCAGTATTTT. It is translated as CASSQDPGLATDTQYF.